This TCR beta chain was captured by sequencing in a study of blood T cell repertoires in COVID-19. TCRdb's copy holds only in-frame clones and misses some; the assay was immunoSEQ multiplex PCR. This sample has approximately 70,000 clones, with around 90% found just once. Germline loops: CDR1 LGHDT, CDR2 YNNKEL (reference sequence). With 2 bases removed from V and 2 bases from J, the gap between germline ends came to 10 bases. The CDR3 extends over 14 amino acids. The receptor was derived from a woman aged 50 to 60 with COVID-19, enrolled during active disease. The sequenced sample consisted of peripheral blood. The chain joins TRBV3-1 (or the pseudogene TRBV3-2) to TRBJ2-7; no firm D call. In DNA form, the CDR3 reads TGTGCCAGCAGCCAAAGCACCGCCCCCTACGAGCAGTACTTC. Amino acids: CASSQSTAPYEQYF.